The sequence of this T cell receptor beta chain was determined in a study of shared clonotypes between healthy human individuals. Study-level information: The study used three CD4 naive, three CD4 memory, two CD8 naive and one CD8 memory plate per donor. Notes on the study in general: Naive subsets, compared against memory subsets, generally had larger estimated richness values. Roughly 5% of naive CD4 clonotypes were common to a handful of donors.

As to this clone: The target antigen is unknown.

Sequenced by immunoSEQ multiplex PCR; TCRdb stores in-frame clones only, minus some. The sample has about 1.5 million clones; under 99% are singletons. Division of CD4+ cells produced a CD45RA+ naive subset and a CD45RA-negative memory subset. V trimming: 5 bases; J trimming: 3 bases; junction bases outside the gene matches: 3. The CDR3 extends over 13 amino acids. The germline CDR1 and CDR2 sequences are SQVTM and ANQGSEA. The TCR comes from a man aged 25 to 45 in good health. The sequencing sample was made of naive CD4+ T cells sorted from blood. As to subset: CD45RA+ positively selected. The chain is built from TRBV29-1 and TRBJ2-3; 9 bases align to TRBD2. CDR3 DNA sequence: TGCAGCGTTAGCGGGAGGTTTACAGATACGCAGTATTTT. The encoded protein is CSVSGRFTDTQYF.